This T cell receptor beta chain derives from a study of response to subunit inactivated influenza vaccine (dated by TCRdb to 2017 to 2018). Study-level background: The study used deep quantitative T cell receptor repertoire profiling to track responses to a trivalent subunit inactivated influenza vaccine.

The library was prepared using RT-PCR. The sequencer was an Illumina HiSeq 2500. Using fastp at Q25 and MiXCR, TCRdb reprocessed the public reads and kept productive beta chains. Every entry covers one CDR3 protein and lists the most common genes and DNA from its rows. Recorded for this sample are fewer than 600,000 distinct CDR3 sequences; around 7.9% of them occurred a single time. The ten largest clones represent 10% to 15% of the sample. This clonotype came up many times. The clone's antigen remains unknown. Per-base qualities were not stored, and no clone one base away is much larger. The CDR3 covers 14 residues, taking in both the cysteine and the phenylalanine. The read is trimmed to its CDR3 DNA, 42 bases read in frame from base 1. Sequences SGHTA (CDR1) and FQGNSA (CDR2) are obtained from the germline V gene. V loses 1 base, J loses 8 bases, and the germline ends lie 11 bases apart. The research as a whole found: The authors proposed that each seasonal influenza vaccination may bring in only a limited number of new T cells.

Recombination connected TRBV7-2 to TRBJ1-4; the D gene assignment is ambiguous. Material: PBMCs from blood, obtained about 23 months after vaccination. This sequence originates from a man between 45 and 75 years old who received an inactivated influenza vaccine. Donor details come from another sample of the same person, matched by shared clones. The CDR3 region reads CASSLVAFREKLFF. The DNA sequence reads TGTGCCAGCAGCTTAGTCGCTTTCCGAGAAAAACTGTTTTTT. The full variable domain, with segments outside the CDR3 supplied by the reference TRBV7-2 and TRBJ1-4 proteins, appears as GAGVSQSPSNKVTEKGKDVELRCDPISGHTALYWYRQSLGQGLEFLIYFQGNSAPDKSGLPSDRFSAERTGGSVSTLTIQRTQQEDSAVYLCASSLVAFREKLFFGSGTQLSVL.